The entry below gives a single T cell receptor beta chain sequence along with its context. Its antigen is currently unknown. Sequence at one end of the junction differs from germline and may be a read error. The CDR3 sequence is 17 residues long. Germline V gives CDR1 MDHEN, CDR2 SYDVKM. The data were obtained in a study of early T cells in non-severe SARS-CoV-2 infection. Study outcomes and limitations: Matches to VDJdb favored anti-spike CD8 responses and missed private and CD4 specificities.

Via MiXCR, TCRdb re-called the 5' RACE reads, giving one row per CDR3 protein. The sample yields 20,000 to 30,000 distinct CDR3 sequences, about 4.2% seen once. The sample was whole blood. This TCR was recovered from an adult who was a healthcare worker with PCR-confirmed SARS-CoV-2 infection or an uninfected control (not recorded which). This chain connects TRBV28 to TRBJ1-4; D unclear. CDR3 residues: CVSSLIRTPTTNEKLFF. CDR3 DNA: TGTGTCAGCAGTTTGATAAGGACTCCAACAACTAATGAAAAACTGTTTTTT. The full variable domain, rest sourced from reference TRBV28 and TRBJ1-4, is DVKVTQSSRYLVKRTGEKVFLECVQDMDHENMFWYRQDPGLGLRLIYFSYDVKMKEKGDIPEGYSVSREKKERFSLILESASTNQTSMYLCVSSLIRTPTTNEKLFFGSGTQLSVL.